This is a list of T cell receptor beta chains from one sample in a study of synovial regulatory T cells in juvenile arthritis. Using immunoSEQ multiplex PCR, the repertoire was profiled, and TCRdb retains in-frame clones only, with some absent. This table lists 9,500 to 10,000 clones. Sequenced: Treg cells from blood. These TCRs come from a donor aged 2-30 years with juvenile idiopathic arthritis. The CDR3 runs from the conserved cysteine through the conserved F or W. Fields, in order: V gene, J gene, CDR3 protein.

TRBV5-1	TRBJ2-7	CASSSPGQGWEQYF
TRBV19	TRBJ1-1	CASSRGQGLNTEAFF
TRBV6-5	TRBJ2-2	CASTQGNTGELFF
TRBV4-1	TRBJ2-2	CASSQDPRAGTFGELFF
TRBV4-3	TRBJ1-6	CASRHRQENSPLHF
TRBV10-3	TRBJ1-5	CAISVEGQGNQPQHF
TRBV29-1	TRBJ1-1	CSASRPGLNTEAFF
TRBV19	TRBJ1-3	CASRTGSGNTIYF
TRBV10-3	TRBJ2-3	CAIGSQEGTDTQYF
TRBV6-5	TRBJ1-3	CASSYSSSSGNTIYF
TRBV2	TRBJ1-1	CASKREANTEAFF
TRBV18	TRBJ1-2	CASSPPDRRYGYTF
TRBV19	TRBJ1-3	CASSIRVVSGNTIYF
TRBV5-6	TRBJ2-7	CASSLWASYEQYF
TRBV4-2	TRBJ1-3	CASSSQGQTGNTIYF
TRBV4-3	TRBJ2-3	CASSQDRGTGRLVTQYF
TRBV7-9	TRBJ2-1	CASTARSYNEQFF
TRBV5-1	TRBJ2-1	CASGGHEQFF
TRBV11-3	TRBJ1-5	CASSLVGGSNQPQHF
TRBV29-1	TRBJ1-4	CSVESGEKLFF
TRBV5-1	TRBJ2-1	CASSLLGGRSSYNEQFF
TRBV11-2	TRBJ1-3	CASSFQGISGNTIYF
TRBV10-3	TRBJ2-2	CAIALQGAPTGELFF
TRBV5-1	TRBJ1-6	CASSRQGLGSPLHF
TRBV18	TRBJ1-4	CASSGVKATNEKLFF
TRBV9	TRBJ2-6	CASSVGGSGANVLTF